These T cell receptor beta chains were read from a single sample in a study of T cells in Graves' hyperthyroidism and ophthalmopathy. TCRdb processed the multiplex PCR reads anew with MiXCR; each CDR3 protein has one entry. This table has hundreds of thousands of distinct CDR3 sequences, approximately 15% appearing once. Sequencing input: blood. These receptors all stem from a woman in her forties or fifties with Graves' ophthalmopathy. Both conserved end residues are part of each CDR3. The D gene is left open where the match is weak. Where a row states a size, it is once, few, many or the class of an expanded clone; other rows omit it.

v_call	d_call	j_call	clone_size	cdr3_aa	cdr3_nt
TRBV12-3/TRBV12-4	TRBD1	TRBJ2-4	many	CASSLGVGQVNIQYF	TGTGCCAGCAGTTTAGGAGTTGGACAGGTTAACATTCAGTACTTC
TRBV4-2	NA	TRBJ2-7	many	CASSQMTGGDEQYF	TGTGCCAGCAGCCAAATGACAGGTGGGGACGAGCAGTACTTC
TRBV20-1	TRBD1	TRBJ1-1	few	CSARDSTGTDEAFF	TGCAGTGCTAGAGATTCAACGGGGACAGATGAAGCTTTCTTT
TRBV19	NA	TRBJ1-6	few	CASSIPPGRNNSPLHF	TGTGCCAGTAGTATTCCCCCGGGACGGAATAATTCGCCCCTCCACTTT
TRBV6-1	NA	TRBJ1-1	many	CASSEGPGTEAFF	TGTGCCAGCAGTGAAGGACCGGGCACTGAAGCTTTCTTT
TRBV3-1	TRBD1	TRBJ2-7	many	CASSPRTGVYEQYF	TGTGCCAGCAGCCCTCGGACAGGGGTCTACGAGCAGTACTTC
TRBV7-3	NA	TRBJ2-2	NA	CASSQDRLANTGELFF	TGTGCCAGCAGCCAAGATCGCCTAGCGAACACCGGGGAGCTGTTTTTT
TRBV15	TRBD1	TRBJ2-7	many	CATSRKRDSSYEQYF	TGTGCCACCAGCAGGAAACGGGACAGCTCCTACGAGCAGTACTTC
TRBV4-2	TRBD2	TRBJ2-5	once	CASSQEGVRTSGQETQYF	TGTGCCAGCAGCCAAGAAGGGGTGCGGACTAGCGGGCAAGAGACCCAGTACTTC
TRBV4-1	NA	TRBJ2-7	few	CASTKGGFGSEQYF	TGCGCCAGCACCAAGGGGGGGTTCGGATCCGAGCAGTACTTC
TRBV10-3	TRBD1	TRBJ1-2	NA	CAISESRDRDRYTF	TGTGCCATCAGTGAGAGCCGGGACAGGGATCGCTACACCTTC
TRBV29-1	TRBD2	TRBJ2-5	NA	CSVEVLAYQETQYF	TGCAGCGTTGAAGTACTAGCGTACCAAGAGACCCAGTACTTC